Reported below is one TCR beta chain. TCRdb's table, derived via immunoSEQ multiplex PCR, lists solely in-frame clones and lacks some. Among 100,000 to 150,000 clones listed, roughly 92% were seen once. These data originate in a study of control samples from healthy donors and cancer patients. CDR3 length: 17 residues. This TCR came from a man older than 75 with head and neck cancer. Material: PBMCs. This chain connects TRBV1 to TRBJ2-1; TRBD2, as called in the table, went unchecked against the DNA. TRBV1 is flagged as a pseudogene. The CDR3 nucleotides read TGCACCAGCAGCCAAGATACTAGCGGGGGGCCGGACAATGAGCAGTTCTTC. Translating it yields CTSSQDTSGGPDNEQFF.